Listed here is a single TCR beta chain. What it recognizes is unknown. Using immunoSEQ multiplex PCR, the repertoire was profiled, and TCRdb retains in-frame clones only, with some absent. The sample includes about 130,000 clones, about 89% of them seen just once. There are 17 residues in the CDR3. Germline V gene lookup returns CDR1 MGHRA and CDR2 YSYEKL. Germline trimming cut 0 bases from V and 2 bases from J; bases unmatched to any gene: 9. The data originate from a study of T cell responses to AZD1222 COVID-19 vaccine. Study-wide results and limits: Every sample of the repertoires postdated the peak T cell response.

The rearrangement joins TRBV4-1 to TRBJ2-7, with 8 positions matching TRBD2. The receptor comes from an adult who received the AZD1222 COVID-19 vaccine. The source material was peripheral blood, sampled 28 days after the second AZD1222 dose. CDR3 sequence reads: CASSQDPGAGVTYEQYF. The CDR3 coding sequence is TGCGCCAGCAGCCAAGATCCGGGAGCGGGAGTAACCTACGAGCAGTACTTC.